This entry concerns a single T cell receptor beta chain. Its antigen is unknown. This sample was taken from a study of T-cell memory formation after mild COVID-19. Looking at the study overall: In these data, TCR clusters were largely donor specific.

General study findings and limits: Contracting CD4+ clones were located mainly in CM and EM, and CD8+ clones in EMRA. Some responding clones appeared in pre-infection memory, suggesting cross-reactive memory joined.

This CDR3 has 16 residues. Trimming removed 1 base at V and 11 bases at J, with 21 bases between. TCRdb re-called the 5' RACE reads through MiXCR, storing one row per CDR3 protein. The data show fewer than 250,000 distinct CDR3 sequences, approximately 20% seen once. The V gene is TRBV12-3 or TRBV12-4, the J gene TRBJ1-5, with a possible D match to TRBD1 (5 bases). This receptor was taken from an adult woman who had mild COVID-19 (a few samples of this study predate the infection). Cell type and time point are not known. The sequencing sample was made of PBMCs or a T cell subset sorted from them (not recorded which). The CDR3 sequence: CASSLDLTAAGSAQHF. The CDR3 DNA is TGTGCCAGCAGTTTAGATTTGACAGCCGCAGGATCAGCCCAGCATTTT.